Below, 20 T cell receptor beta chains from the same sample are listed, as sequenced in a study of identical twins. One entry per CDR3 protein, called by TCRdb with MiXCR from the 5' RACE reads. The profile shows some 320,000 distinct CDR3 sequences, about 12% of them singletons. The same data also contributed to another study, on yellow fever vaccine responses in identical twins.

The sample taken for sequencing was CD8+ T cells sorted from blood. The receptors were sampled from a young woman in good health.

With regard to this clonotype: A junction boundary mismatches the germline segment, possibly from a read error. V gene TRBV7-6 combines with J gene TRBJ2-1; D uncertain. Per germline, CDR1 SGHVS and CDR2 FNYEAQ. This CDR3 spans 12 amino acids. CDR3 sequence reads: CASGLVPTEQFF. Written as DNA, the CDR3 is TGTGCCAGCGGCTTAGTACCTACGGAGCAGTTCTTC.

The sample holds a few counts of this clonotype. The chain carries TRBV29-1 and TRBJ2-1; 12 bases map to TRBD2. The trim removed 3 bases at V and 1 base at J, leaving 7 bases unmatched. Germline loops: CDR1 SQVTM, CDR2 ANQGSEA. The CDR3 sequence is 17 residues long. The CDR3 loop reads CSVEGLAGGPSYNEQFF. In DNA, the CDR3 is TGCAGCGTTGAGGGTCTAGCGGGGGGGCCGTCCTACAATGAGCAGTTCTTC.

This clonotype was seen a few times. This chain connects TRBV9 to TRBJ2-7, with D maybe TRBD2 (5 bases). Germline CDR1 SGDLS, CDR2 YYNGEE. The CDR3 runs to 12 residues. This chain's CDR3 is CWWLYRRHEQYF. CDR3 nucleotides: TGTTGGTGGTTATACCGGAGGCACGAGCAGTACTTC.

Details on this clonotype: A read error may be the cause here, since a much bigger clone is one base away. The chain uses TRBV28 and TRBJ2-7, with D hard to call. Germline CDR1 and CDR2: MDHEN and SYDVKM. The V end was cut by 2 bases, the J end by 6 bases, with 11 bases between. The CDR3 contains 13 residues. The CDR3 spells CASSLIRASEQYF. The CDR3 DNA reads as TGTGCCAGCAGTTTAATCCGAGCCTCCGAGCAGTACTTC.

CDR3 amino acids: CSATGLESYNEQFF. CDR3 DNA: TGCAGTGCTACAGGGTTAGAATCCTACAATGAGCAGTTCTTC. This rearrangement joins TRBV20-1 to TRBJ2-1, with a tentative D call TRBD1 (5 bases). The V end lost 4 bases, the J end lost 1 base, and 11 bases lay between the germline ends. The CDR3 consists of 14 residues. Germline loops: CDR1 DFQATT, CDR2 SNEGSKA (reference sequence).

This clonotype was seen more than once but under ten times. The chain employs TRBV3-1 and TRBJ2-2; TRBD1 might be the D (6 bases). Germline values: CDR1 LGHDT, CDR2 YNNKEL (reference sequence). This CDR3 region has 16 residues. Trimming took 0 bases from V and 1 from J, leaving 9 bases between them. CDR3: CASSQDGQLNTGELFF. The CDR3 DNA is TGTGCCAGCAGCCAAGATGGACAGCTGAACACCGGGGAGCTGTTTTTT.

The sample holds a few counts of this clonotype. V gene TRBV14 combines with J gene TRBJ2-1; D is unresolved. Deletions cut 3 bases from V and 4 bases from J, with 7 bases between. This CDR3 is 13 amino acids long. In germline, CDR1 is SGHDN, CDR2 FVKESK. CDR3 bases: TGTGCCAGCAGCCATCCGGTATACAATGAGCAGTTCTTC. This translates into CASSHPVYNEQFF.

This clonotype was seen only a few times. The chain carries TRBV20-1 and TRBJ2-1; TRBD2 aligns across 14 bases. In germline, CDR1 is DFQATT, CDR2 SNEGSKA (reference sequence). CDR3 length equals 16 residues. Unmatched junction bases numbered 4, after V lost 6 bases and J lost 0 bases. The CDR3 region is CSAPGTSGSSYNEQFF. CDR3 sequence (DNA): TGCAGTGCCCCCGGGACTAGCGGGAGCTCCTACAATGAGCAGTTCTTC.

The rearrangement uses TRBV6-5 and TRBJ2-5; D remains unclear. The CDR3 is made up of 13 amino acids. Germline CDR1 MNHEY, CDR2 SVGAGI. V was pared by 8 bases and J by 2 bases, with 12 bases between. CDR3 in DNA: TGTGCCAGCGGTTGGTACGGACAAGAGACCCAGTACTTC. Residues: CASGWYGQETQYF.

This clonotype has more than one count but fewer than ten. The chain recombines TRBV10-2 with TRBJ2-7, with D hard to call. CDR3 length: 12 residues. V lost 4 bases, J lost 3 bases, and 7 bases lay in between. CDR1 is WSHSY, CDR2 SAAADI, per germline. The CDR3: CASSGVFYEQYV. The CDR3 bases are TGCGCCAGCAGTGGGGTCTTCTACGAGCAGTACGTC.

The rearrangement links TRBV6-4 to TRBJ2-1; D is unclear. This CDR3 is 13 amino acids long. V dropped 5 bases and J dropped 2 bases, with 7 bases sitting between them. CDR1 is MRHNA, CDR2 SNTAGT, per germline. CDR3 region: CASSRNPYNEQFF. CDR3 nucleotides: TGTGCCAGCAGTCGGAACCCCTACAATGAGCAGTTCTTC.

This clonotype was detected only a few times. The chain combines TRBV9 with TRBJ2-1, with TRBD1 identical over 7 bases. This CDR3 region has 15 residues. V trimming: 0 bases; J trimming: 0 bases; junction bases outside the gene matches: 0. Germline loops: CDR1 SGDLS, CDR2 YYNGEE. CDR3: CASSVDRGSYNEQFF. CDR3 coding DNA: TGTGCCAGCAGCGTAGACAGGGGCTCCTACAATGAGCAGTTCTTC.

J is TRBJ2-3 and V is TRBV11-2; no definite D call. The CDR3 is 14 residues long. Germline loops: CDR1 SGHAT, CDR2 FQNNGV. Trimming pared 7 bases from V and 4 bases from J, leaving 15 bases between. The CDR3 DNA sequence: TGTGCCAGCATCCATATCGGGTCTGCAGATACGCAGTATTTT. Its protein is CASIHIGSADTQYF.

The sample holds a few counts of this clonotype. The V and J genes are TRBV28 and TRBJ1-2; D is ambiguous. In germline, CDR1 is MDHEN, CDR2 SYDVKM. The V gene lost 7 bases and the J gene lost 3 bases, with 6 bases spanning the gap. The CDR3 contains 11 residues. CDR3 residues: CASTGYYGYTF. The CDR3 nucleotides read TGTGCCAGCACCGGGTACTATGGCTACACCTTC.

The rearrangement links TRBV5-5 to TRBJ1-3; D unresolved. CDR3 length: 16 residues. Trimming took off 1 base at V and 0 bases at J, with 11 bases between the two ends. CDR1 and CDR2 from the germline V gene are SGHKS and YYEKEE (reference sequence). The CDR3 here is CASSLTAAGSGNTIYF. The CDR3 nucleotides are TGTGCCAGCAGCTTGACAGCAGCGGGCTCTGGAAACACCATATATTTT.

The sample holds many counts of this clonotype. This chain uses TRBV28 with TRBJ1-6, with D perhaps TRBD1 (5 bases). The CDR3 extends over 15 amino acids. With 5 bases removed from V and 9 bases from J, the gap between germline ends came to 17 bases. In germline, CDR1 is MDHEN, CDR2 SYDVKM. The CDR3 region has the DNA TGTGCCAGCAGTCCCCTTCAGGGTGGGGGTTCACCCCTCCACTTT. Translated: CASSPLQGGGSPLHF.

CDR3 residues: CASSQDGGYAQPQHF. CDR3 sequence (DNA): TGTGCCAGCAGCCAAGATGGGGGGTATGCTCAGCCCCAGCATTTT. This chain connects TRBV3-1 to TRBJ1-5; a possible D gene is TRBD1 (5 bases). Germline lookup yields CDR1 LGHDT and CDR2 YNNKEL (reference sequence). V shed 0 bases and J shed 6 bases, with 12 bases lying between them. The CDR3 sequence is 15 residues long.

The chain is built from TRBV3-1 and TRBJ1-1, with TRBD1 identical over 7 bases. Losses at the gene ends were 0 bases for V and 5 bases for J; bases not matched to a gene: 9. Germline assignment: CDR1 LGHDT and CDR2 YNNKEL (reference sequence). The CDR3 contains 16 residues. CDR3 amino acids: CASSQDHGRGSTEAFF. CDR3 DNA: TGTGCCAGCAGCCAAGATCATGGCAGGGGGAGTACTGAAGCTTTCTTT.

The V and J genes are TRBV6-1 and TRBJ1-2; 8 bases map to TRBD1. Germline CDR1 and CDR2: MNHNS and SASEGT. The CDR3 is 18 residues long. Germline trimming cut 6 bases from V and 6 bases from J; bases unmatched to any gene: 21. CDR3 region: CASRTVEQSRGLRHGYTF. The CDR3 bases are TGTGCCAGCAGAACTGTCGAACAAAGCAGGGGGCTGCGGCATGGCTACACCTTC.

The V gene is TRBV4-2, the J gene TRBJ2-7, with D unresolved. The CDR3 totals 13 residues. Germline V gene sequence: CDR1 LGHNA, CDR2 YNFKEQ. Trimming cost V 1 base and J 3 bases, with 7 bases left between them. The CDR3 region is CASSQAVGYEQYF. As DNA, the CDR3 is TGTGCCAGCAGCCAAGCCGTAGGCTACGAGCAGTACTTC.